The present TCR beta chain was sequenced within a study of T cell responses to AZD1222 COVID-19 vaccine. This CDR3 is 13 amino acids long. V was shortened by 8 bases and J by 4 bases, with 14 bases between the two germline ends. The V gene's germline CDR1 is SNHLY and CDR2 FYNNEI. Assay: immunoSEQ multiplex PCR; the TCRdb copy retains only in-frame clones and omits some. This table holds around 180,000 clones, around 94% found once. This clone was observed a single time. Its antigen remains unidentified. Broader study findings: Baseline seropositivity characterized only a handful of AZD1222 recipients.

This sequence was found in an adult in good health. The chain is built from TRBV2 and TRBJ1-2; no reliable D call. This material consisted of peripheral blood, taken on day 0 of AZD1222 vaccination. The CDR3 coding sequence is TGTGCCAGCGAACAGTCCGTTGGCTATGGCTACACCTTC. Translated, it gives CASEQSVGYGYTF.